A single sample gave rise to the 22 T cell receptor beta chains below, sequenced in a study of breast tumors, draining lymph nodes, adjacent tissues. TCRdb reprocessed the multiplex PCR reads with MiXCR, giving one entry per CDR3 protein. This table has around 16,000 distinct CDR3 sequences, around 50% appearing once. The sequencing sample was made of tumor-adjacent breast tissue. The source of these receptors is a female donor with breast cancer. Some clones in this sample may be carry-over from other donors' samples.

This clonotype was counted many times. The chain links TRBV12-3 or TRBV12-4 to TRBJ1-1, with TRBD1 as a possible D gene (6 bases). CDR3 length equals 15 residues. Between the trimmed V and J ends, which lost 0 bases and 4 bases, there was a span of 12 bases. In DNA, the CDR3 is TGTGCCAGCAGTTTAGCTACCGGACAGTTCACTGAAGCTTTCTTT. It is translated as CASSLATGQFTEAFF.

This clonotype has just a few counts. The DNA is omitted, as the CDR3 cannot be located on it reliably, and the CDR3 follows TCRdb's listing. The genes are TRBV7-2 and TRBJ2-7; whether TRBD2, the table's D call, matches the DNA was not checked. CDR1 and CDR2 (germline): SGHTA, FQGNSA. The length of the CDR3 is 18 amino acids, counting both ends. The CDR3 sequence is CASSFYICSARAGGEQYF.

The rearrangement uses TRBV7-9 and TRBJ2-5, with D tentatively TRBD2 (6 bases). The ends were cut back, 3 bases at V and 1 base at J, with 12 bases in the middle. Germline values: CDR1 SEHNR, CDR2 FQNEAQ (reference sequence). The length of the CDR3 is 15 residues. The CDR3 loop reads CASSFFVGGQETQYF. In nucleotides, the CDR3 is TGTGCCAGCAGCTTTTTCGTGGGGGGCCAAGAGACCCAGTACTTC.

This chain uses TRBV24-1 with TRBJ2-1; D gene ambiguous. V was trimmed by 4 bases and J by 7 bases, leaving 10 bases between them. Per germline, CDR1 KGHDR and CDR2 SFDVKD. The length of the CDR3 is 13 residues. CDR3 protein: CATSDSGENEQFF. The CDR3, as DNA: TGTGCCACCAGTGACTCTGGCGAGAATGAGCAGTTCTTC.

The CDR3 DNA is TGTGCCACCAGTGACCGACGAGGGGCGAGCTCCTACGAGCAGTACTTC. This codes for CATSDRRGASSYEQYF. The V and J genes are TRBV24-1 and TRBJ2-7, with D perhaps TRBD1 or TRBD2 (5 bases each). Trimming took off 4 bases at V and 0 bases at J, with 15 bases between the two ends. This CDR3 spans 16 amino acids. From germline, CDR1 is KGHDR and CDR2 SFDVKD.

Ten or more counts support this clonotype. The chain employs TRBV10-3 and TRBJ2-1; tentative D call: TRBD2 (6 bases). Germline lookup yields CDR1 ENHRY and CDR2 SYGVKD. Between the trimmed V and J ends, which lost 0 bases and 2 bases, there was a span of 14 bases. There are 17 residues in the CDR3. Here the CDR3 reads CAISESMSGLAYNEQFF. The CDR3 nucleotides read TGTGCCATCAGTGAGTCGATGAGCGGGTTAGCCTACAATGAGCAGTTCTTC.

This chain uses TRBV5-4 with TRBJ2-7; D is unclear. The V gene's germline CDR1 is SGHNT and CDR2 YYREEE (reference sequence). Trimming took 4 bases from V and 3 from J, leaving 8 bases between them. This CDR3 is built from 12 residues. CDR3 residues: CASSTGSYEQYF. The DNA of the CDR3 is TGTGCCAGCAGCACGGGTAGCTACGAGCAGTACTTC.

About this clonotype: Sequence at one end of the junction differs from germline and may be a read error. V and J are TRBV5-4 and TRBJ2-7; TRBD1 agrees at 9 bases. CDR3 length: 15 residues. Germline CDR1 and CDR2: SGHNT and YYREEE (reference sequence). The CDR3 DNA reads TGTGCCAACAGCTTGGGAGGGACAGGGTTGAGCGAGCAGTACTTC. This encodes CANSLGGTGLSEQYF.

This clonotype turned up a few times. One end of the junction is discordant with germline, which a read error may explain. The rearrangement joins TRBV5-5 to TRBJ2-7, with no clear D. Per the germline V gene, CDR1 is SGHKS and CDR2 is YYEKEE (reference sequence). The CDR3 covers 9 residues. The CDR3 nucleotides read TGTGCCAGCAGCTTGGAACCCGTCTTC. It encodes CASSLEPVF.

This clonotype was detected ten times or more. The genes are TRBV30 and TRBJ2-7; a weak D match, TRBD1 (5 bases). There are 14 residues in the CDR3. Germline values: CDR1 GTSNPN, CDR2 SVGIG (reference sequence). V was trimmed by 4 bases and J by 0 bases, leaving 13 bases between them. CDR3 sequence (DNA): TGTGCCTGGAATGGAGCAGGGCCCTCCTACGAGCAGTACTTC. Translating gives CAWNGAGPSYEQYF.

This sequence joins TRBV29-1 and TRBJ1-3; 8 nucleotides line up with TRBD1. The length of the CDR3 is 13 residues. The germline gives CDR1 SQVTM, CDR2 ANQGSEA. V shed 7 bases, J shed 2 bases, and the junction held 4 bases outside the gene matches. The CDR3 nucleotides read TGCAGCGCTGGACAGGGAACTGGAAACACCATATATTTT. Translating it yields CSAGQGTGNTIYF.

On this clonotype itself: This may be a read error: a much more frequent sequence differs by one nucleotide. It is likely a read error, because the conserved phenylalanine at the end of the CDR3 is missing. The CDR3 DNA is TGTGCCACCAGCGGAGTGAAAGTCCACACTGAAGCTTTCTCT. Translation: CATSGVKVHTEAFS. The chain couples TRBV15 to TRBJ1-1; D is unclear. The V gene's germline CDR1 is LNHNV and CDR2 YYDKDF (reference sequence). Trimming took 5 bases from V and 3 from J, leaving 13 bases between them. The length of the CDR3 is 14 residues.

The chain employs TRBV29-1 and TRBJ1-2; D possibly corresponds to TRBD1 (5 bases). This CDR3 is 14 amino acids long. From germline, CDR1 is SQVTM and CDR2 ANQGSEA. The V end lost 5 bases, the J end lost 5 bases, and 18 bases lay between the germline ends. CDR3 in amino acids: CSVHRDGTQYGYTF. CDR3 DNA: TGCAGCGTTCACCGGGACGGCACTCAATATGGCTACACCTTC.

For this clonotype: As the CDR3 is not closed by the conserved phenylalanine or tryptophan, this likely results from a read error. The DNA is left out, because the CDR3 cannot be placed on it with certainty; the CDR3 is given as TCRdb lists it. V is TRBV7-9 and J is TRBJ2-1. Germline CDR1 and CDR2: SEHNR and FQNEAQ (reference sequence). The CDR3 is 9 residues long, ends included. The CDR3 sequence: CASSLIEAI.

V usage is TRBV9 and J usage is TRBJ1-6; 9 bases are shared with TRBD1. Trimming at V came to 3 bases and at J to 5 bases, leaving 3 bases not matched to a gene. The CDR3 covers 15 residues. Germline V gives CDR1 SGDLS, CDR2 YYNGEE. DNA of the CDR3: TGTGCCAGCAGCGCGGGACAGGGTGATAATTCACCCCTCCACTTT. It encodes CASSAGQGDNSPLHF.

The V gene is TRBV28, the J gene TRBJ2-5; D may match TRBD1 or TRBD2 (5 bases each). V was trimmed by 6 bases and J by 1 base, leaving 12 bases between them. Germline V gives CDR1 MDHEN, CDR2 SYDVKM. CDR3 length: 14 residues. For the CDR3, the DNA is TGTGCCAGCAGCCGGGACGGGCTCCAAGAGACCCAGTACTTC. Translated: CASSRDGLQETQYF.

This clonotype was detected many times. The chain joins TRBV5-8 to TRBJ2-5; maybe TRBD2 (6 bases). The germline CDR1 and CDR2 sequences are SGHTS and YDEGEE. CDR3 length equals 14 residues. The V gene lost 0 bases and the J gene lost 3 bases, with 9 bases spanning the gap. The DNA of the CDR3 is TGTGCCAGCAGCTTGGTCGGGGGAAAAGAGACCCAGTACTTC. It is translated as CASSLVGGKETQYF.

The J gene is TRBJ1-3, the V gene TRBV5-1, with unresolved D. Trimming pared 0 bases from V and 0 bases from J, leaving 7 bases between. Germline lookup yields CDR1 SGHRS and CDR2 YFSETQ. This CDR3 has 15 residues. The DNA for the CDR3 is TGCGCCAGCAGCTTGGACGGACGCTCTGGAAACACCATATATTTT. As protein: CASSLDGRSGNTIYF.

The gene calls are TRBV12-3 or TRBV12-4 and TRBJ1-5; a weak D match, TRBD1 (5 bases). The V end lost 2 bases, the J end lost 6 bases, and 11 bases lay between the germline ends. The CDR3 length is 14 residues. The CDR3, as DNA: TGTGCCAGCAGTTTACAGGGTTGGAGTCAGCCCCAGCATTTT. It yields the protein CASSLQGWSQPQHF.

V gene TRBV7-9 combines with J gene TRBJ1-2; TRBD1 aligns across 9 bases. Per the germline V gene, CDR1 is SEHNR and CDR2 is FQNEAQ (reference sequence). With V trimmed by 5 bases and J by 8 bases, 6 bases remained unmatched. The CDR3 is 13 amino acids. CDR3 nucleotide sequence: TGTGCCAGCAGCAGGGACAGGGTAGAAGGCTACACCTTC. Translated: CASSRDRVEGYTF.

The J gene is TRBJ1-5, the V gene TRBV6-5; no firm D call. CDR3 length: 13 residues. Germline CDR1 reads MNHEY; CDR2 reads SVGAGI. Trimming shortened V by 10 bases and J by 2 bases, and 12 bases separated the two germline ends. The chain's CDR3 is CAIGRSGNQPQHF. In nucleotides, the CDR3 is TGTGCCATCGGGCGATCTGGCAATCAGCCCCAGCATTTT.

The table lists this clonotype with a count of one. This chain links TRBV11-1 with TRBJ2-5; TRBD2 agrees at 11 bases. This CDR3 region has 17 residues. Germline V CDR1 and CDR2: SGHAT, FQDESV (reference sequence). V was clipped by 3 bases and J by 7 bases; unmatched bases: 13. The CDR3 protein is CASSFIGTSGGSGTQYF. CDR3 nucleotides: TGTGCCAGCAGCTTCATCGGGACTAGCGGAGGGAGTGGGACCCAGTACTTC.